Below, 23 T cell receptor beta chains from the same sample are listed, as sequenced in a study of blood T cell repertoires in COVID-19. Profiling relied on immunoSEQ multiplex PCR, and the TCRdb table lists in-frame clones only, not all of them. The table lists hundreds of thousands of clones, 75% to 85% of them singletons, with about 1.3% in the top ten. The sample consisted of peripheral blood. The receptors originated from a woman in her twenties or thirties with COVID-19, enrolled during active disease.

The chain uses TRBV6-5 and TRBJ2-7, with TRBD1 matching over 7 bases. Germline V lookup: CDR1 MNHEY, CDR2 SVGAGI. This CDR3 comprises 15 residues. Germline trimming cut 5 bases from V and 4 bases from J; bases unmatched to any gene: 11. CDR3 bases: TGTGCCAGCAGTCATCCGGGGACAGTCAAATACGAGCAGTACTTC. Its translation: CASSHPGTVKYEQYF.

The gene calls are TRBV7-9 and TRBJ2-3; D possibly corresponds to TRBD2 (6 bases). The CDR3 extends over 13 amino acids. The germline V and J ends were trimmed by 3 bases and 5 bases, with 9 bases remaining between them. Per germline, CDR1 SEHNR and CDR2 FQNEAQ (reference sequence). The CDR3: CASSFPRGDTQYF. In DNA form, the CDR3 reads TGTGCCAGCAGCTTCCCGCGGGGAGATACGCAGTATTTT.

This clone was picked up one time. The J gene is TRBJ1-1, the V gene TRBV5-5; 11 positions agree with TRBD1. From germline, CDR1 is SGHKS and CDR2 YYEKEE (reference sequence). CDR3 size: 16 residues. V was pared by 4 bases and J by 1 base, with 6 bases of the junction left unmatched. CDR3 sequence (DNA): TGTGCCAGCAGCCCCTGGACAGGGGGCAGGAACACTGAAGCTTTCTTT. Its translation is CASSPWTGGRNTEAFF.

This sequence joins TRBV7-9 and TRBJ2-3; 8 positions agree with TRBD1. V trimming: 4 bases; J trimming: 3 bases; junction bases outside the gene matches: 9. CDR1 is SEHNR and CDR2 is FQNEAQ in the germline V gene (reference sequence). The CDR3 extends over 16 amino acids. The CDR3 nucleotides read TGTGCCAGCAGCTGGGGAGACAGGGGAGGAACAGATACGCAGTATTTT. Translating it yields CASSWGDRGGTDTQYF.

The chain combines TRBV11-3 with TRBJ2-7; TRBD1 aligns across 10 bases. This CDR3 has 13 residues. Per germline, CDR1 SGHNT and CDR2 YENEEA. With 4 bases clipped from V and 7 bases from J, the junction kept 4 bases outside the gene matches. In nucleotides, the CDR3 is TGTGCCAGCAGCTCATTGGACAGGGGGGAGCAGTACTTC. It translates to CASSSLDRGEQYF.

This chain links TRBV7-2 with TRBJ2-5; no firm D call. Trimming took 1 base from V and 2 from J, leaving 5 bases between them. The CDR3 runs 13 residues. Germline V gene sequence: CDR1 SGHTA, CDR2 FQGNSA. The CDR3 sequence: CASSLELQETQYF. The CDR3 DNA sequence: TGTGCCAGCAGCTTAGAACTTCAAGAGACCCAGTACTTC.

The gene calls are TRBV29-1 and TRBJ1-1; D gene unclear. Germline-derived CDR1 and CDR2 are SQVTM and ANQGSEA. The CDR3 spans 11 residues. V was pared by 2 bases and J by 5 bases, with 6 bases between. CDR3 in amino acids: CSVEPRTEAFF. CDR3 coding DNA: TGCAGCGTTGAACCCCGGACTGAAGCTTTCTTT.

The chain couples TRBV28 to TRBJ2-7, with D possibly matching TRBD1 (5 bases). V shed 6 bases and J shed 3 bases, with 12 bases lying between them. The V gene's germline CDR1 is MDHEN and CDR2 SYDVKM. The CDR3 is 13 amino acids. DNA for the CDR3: TGTGCCAGCAGGATCCCAGACAGCTACGAGCAGTACTTC. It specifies CASRIPDSYEQYF.

This CDR3 reads CASSSGGTSGTDTQYF. The CDR3 DNA sequence: TGTGCCAGCAGCTCGGGGGGGACTAGCGGTACAGATACGCAGTATTTT. This rearrangement joins TRBV7-2 to TRBJ2-3; 11 bases align to TRBD2. The junction had 6 bases not matched to a gene; V was cut back by 4 bases and J by 3 bases. CDR1 is SGHTA, CDR2 FQGNSA, per germline. The CDR3 covers 16 residues.

The chain's CDR3 is CASSLETSGTRTYEQYF. CDR3 coding DNA: TGTGCCAGCAGTTTGGAGACTAGCGGGACAAGAACCTACGAGCAGTACTTC. The J gene is TRBJ2-7, the V gene TRBV28; 11 bases fit TRBD2. CDR1 is MDHEN, CDR2 SYDVKM, per germline. The J segment lost 2 bases and the V segment lost 3 bases, leaving 9 bases of the junction unmatched. The CDR3 runs to 17 residues.

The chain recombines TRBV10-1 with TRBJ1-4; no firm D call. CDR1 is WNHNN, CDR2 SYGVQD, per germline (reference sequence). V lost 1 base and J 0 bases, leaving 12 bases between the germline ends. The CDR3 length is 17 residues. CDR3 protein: CASSEYKGGSTNEKLFF. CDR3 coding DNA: TGCGCCAGCAGTGAGTATAAGGGAGGGTCAACTAATGAAAAACTGTTTTTT.

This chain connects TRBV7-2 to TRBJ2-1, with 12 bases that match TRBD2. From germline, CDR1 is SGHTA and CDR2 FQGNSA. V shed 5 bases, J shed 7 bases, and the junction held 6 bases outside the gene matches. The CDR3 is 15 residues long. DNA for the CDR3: TGTGCCAGCAGCGGAGGGACTAGCGGGCCTAATGAGCAGTTCTTC. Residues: CASSGGTSGPNEQFF.

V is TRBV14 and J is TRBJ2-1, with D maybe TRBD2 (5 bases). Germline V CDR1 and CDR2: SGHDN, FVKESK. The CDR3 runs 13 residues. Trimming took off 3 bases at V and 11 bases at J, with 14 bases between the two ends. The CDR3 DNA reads TGTGCCAGCAGCCAGCGTCTTCCGGGAAAGCAGTTCTTC. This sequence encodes CASSQRLPGKQFF.

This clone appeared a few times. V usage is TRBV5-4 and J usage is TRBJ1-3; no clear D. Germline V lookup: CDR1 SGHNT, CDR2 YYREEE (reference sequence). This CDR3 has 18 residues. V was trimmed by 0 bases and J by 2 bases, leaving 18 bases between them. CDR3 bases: TGTGCCAGCAGCTTGGGGCCGTCACCCCTGTTGGCTGGAAACACCATATATTTT. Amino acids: CASSLGPSPLLAGNTIYF.

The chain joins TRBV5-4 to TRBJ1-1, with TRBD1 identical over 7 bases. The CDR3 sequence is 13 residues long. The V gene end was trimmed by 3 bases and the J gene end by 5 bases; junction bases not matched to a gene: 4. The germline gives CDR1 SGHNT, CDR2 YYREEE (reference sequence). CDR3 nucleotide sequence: TGTGCCAGCAGCTCTGACAGGGAAACTGAAGCTTTCTTT. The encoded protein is CASSSDRETEAFF.

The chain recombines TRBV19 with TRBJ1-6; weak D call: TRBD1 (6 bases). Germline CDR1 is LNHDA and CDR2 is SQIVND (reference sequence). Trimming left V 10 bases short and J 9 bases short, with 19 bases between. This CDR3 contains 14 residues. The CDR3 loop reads CATGVGGNGSPLHF. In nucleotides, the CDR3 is TGTGCCACCGGGGTAGGGGGAAACGGTTCACCCCTCCACTTT. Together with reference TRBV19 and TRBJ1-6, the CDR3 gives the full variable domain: DGGITQSPKYLFRKEGQNVTLSCEQNLNHDAMYWYRQDPGQGLRLIYYSQIVNDFQKGDIAEGYSVSREKKESFPLTVTSAQKNPTAFYLCATGVGGNGSPLHFGNGTRLTVT.

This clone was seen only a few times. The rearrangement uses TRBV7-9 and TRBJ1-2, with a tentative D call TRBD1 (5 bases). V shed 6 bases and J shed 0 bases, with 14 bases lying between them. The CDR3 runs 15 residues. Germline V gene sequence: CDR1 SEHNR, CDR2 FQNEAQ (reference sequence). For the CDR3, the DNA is TGTGCCAGCAGTTGGGACTGGCAAGCTAACTATGGCTACACCTTC. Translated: CASSWDWQANYGYTF.

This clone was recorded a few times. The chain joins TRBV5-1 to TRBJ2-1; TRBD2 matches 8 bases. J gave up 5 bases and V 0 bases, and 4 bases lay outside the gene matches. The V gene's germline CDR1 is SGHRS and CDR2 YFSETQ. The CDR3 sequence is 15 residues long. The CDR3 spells CASSLVLAGNNEQFF. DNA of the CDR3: TGCGCCAGCAGCTTGGTCTTAGCGGGGAACAATGAGCAGTTCTTC.

This CDR3 is CASSLGGAYGNQPQHF. Here the CDR3 DNA reads TGTGCCAGCAGTTTGGGAGGGGCCTACGGCAATCAGCCCCAGCATTTT. V usage is TRBV27 and J usage is TRBJ1-5; weak D call: TRBD1 (5 bases). V lost 3 bases and J 2 bases, leaving 14 bases between the germline ends. The CDR3 has 16 amino acids. Germline values: CDR1 MNHEY, CDR2 SMNVEV (reference sequence).

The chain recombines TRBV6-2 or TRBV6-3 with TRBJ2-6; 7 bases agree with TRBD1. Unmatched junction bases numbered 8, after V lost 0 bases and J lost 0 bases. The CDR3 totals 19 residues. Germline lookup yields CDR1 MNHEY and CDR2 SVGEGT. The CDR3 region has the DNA TGTGCCAGCAGTTACTCGAGGTGGACAGGTAACTCTGGGGCCAACGTCCTGACTTTC. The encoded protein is CASSYSRWTGNSGANVLTF.

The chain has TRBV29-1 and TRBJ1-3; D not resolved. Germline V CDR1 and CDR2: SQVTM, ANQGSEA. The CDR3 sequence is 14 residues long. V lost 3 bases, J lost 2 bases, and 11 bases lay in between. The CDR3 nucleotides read TGCAGCGTTGACGATCAAGGAGCTGGAAACACCATATATTTT. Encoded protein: CSVDDQGAGNTIYF.

The CDR3 coding sequence is TGCGCCAGCAGCTCGGAACAGGGGCGCGATGAGCAGTTCTTC. It encodes CASSSEQGRDEQFF. V is TRBV5-1 and J is TRBJ2-1; TRBD1 matches 7 bases. The CDR3 loop spans 14 amino acids. The V gene end was trimmed by 3 bases and the J gene end by 8 bases; junction bases not matched to a gene: 8. Germline CDR1 SGHRS, CDR2 YFSETQ.

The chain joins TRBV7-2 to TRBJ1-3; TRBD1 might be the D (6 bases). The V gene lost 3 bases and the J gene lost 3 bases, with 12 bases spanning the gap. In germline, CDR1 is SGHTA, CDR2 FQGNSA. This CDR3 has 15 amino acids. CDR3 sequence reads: CASSFGDTNGNTIYF. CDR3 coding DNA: TGTGCCAGCAGCTTCGGGGACACCAATGGAAACACCATATATTTT.